The T cell receptor (beta chain) described here comes from a study of T cell repertoires in cytomegalovirus infection (dated by TCRdb to the late 2010s). About the full investigation: Peptide stimulations targeted recently identified HLA-C-restricted CMV epitopes, whose presentation resists viral immunomodulation, together with well-studied HLA-B-restricted epitopes. The HLA type of each donor mattered for the analysis, because public TCR beta signatures pointed to carriage of CMV infection along with the matching HLA type.

Overall results and qualifications from the work: In the ex vivo response, HLA-C-restricted CMV-specific TCR beta clonotypes were dominant, and in two of eight donors the single most frequent clonotype came from this HLA-C-restricted group. In both this cohort and an independent cohort of over 350 donors, the cumulative frequency of public TCR beta family members distinguished carriers of CMV infection plus the relevant HLA type.

In light of the paper, this sample's treatment or condition label describes: in vitro stimulation with specific CMV peptide epitopes to enrich CMV-specific T cells. Sequencing took place on an Illumina HiSeq 1500. TCRdb trimmed the raw reads at Q25, called clones with MiXCR and kept productive beta chains. CDR3 protein sequences are deduplicated, and each keeps its most common genes and DNA. This sample holds 300,000 to 400,000 distinct CDR3 sequences; about 29% were observed only once. The ten largest clones capture around 20% of the sample. CDR1 LNHDA and CDR2 SQIVND are derived from the germline V gene (reference sequence). The CDR3, from cysteine to phenylalanine, totals 15 residues. CDR3 DNA only is kept here, 45 bases in frame from base 1. V lost 1 base and J lost 4 bases; the stretch between them is 11 bases long. This clonotype was counted only a few times. Its antigen remains undetermined. Base qualities are not at hand, and no much larger clone is one base apart.

The receptor was derived from a human donor in good health (CMV status not recorded). Some clones in this sample may be carry-over from other donors' samples. The specimen comprised cultured PBMCs, sampled from culture after CMV antigen stimulation. The chain is encoded by TRBV19 joined to TRBJ1-5; the D gene is perhaps TRBD1, from 5 matching bases. In nucleotide form, the sequence is TGTGCCAGTAGTATAGGAGGGACGGATAATCAGCCCCAGCATTTT. It is translated as CASSIGGTDNQPQHF.